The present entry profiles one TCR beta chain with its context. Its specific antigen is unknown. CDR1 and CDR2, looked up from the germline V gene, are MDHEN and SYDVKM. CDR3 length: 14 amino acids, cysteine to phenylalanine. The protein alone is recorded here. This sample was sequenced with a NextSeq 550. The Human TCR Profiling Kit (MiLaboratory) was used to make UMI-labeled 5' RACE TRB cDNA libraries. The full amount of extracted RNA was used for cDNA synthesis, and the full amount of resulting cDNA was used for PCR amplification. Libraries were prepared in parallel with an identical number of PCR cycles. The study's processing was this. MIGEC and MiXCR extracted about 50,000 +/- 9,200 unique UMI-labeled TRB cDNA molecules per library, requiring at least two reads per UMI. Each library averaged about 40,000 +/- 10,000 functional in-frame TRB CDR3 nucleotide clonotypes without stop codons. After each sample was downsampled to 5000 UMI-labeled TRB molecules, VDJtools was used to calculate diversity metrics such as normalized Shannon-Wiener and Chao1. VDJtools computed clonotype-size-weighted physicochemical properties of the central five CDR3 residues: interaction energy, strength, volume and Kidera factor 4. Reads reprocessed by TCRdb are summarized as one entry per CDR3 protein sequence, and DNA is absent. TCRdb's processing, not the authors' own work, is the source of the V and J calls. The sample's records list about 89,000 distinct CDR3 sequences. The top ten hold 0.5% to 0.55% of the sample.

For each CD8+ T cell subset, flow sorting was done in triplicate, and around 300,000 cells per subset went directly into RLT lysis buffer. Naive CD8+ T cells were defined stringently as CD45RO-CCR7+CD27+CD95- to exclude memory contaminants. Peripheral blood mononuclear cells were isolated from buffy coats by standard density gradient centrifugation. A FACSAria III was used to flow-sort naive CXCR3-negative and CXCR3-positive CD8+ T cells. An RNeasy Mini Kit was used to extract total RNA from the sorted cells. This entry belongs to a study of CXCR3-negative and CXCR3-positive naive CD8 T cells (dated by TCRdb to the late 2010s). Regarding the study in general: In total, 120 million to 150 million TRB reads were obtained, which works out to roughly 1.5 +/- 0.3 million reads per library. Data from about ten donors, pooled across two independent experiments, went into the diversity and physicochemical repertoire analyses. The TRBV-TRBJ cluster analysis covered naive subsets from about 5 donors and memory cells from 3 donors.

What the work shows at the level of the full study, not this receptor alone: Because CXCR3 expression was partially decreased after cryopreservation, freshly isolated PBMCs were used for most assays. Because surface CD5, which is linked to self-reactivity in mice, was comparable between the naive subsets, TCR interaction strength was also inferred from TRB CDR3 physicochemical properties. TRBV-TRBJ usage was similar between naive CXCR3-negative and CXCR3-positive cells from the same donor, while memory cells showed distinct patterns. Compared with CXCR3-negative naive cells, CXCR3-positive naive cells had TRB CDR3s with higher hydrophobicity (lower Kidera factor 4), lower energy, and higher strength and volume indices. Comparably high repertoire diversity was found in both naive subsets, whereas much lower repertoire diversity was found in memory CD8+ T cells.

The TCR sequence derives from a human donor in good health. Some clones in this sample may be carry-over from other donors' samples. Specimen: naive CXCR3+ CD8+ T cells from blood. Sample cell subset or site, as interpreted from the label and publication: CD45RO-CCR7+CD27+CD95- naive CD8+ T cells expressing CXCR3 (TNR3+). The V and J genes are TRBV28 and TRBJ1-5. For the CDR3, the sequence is CASITSWGNQPQHF.